The next 18 T cell receptor beta chains were all read from a single sample in a study of OX40 agonist ivuxolimab in advanced cancers. The repertoire was sequenced with immunoSEQ multiplex PCR; TCRdb's copy has only in-frame clones and lacks some. Of about 45,000 clones listed, 65% to 90% were seen once; the top ten hold 2% to 3%. The material sequenced was CD4+ or CD8+ T cells sorted from blood, taken in a trial of the OX40 agonist ivuxolimab. The source is an adult with an advanced solid tumor such as melanoma, head and neck, liver or kidney cancer.

This chain links TRBV6-4 with TRBJ1-1; 7 nucleotides match TRBD1. After removal of 5 bases from V and 5 bases from J, the junction contained 8 bases not matched to a gene. Germline CDR1 MRHNA, CDR2 SNTAGT. The CDR3 is 14 residues long. The CDR3 DNA is TGTGCCAGCAGTATACAAGACAGGGAGACTGAAGCTTTCTTT. As protein: CASSIQDRETEAFF.

J is TRBJ1-3 and V is TRBV28; TRBD1 aligns across 7 bases. V was clipped by 6 bases and J by 4 bases; unmatched bases: 6. The CDR3 has 14 amino acids. Germline V gene lookup returns CDR1 MDHEN and CDR2 SYDVKM. CDR3 sequence reads: CASRGGGAGNTIYF. The DNA of the CDR3 is TGTGCCAGCAGGGGAGGGGGCGCGGGAAACACCATATATTTT.

This clone was observed a single time. This chain joins TRBV14 and TRBJ2-2, with D possibly being TRBD1 or TRBD2 (5 bases each). Germline values: CDR1 SGHDN, CDR2 FVKESK. CDR3 length equals 17 residues. Trimming removed 3 bases from V and 2 bases from J, with 16 bases in between. CDR3 nucleotide sequence: TGTGCCAGCAGCCACCTTAGGTGGGGGTCTAACACCGGGGAGCTGTTTTTT. Its protein is CASSHLRWGSNTGELFF.

The chain joins TRBV6-1 to TRBJ2-3; TRBD2 matches at 7 bases. Germline values: CDR1 MNHNS, CDR2 SASEGT. V lost 6 bases to trimming and J lost 6 bases; unmatched junction nucleotides: 9. This CDR3 region has 14 residues. The CDR3 DNA sequence: TGTGCCAGCAGAGTGGGAGGGCCGGGTGATACGCAGTATTTT. This translates into CASRVGGPGDTQYF.

A few counts support this clone. The chain couples TRBV30 to TRBJ1-5; TRBD1 might be the D (5 bases). The CDR3 loop spans 13 amino acids. CDR1 is GTSNPN and CDR2 is SVGIG in the germline V gene (reference sequence). Deletions cut 3 bases from V and 1 base from J, with 7 bases between. As DNA, the CDR3 is TGTGCCTGGAGCAGGGAAAGCAATCAGCCCCAGCATTTT. Protein sequence: CAWSRESNQPQHF.

J is TRBJ2-7 and V is TRBV2; 9 bases fit TRBD1. The CDR3 is made up of 14 amino acids. Germline V gives CDR1 SNHLY, CDR2 FYNNEI. V trimming: 6 bases; J trimming: 0 bases; junction bases outside the gene matches: 3. CDR3: CASRGDRDSYEQYF. The CDR3 DNA follows: TGTGCCAGCAGGGGGGACAGGGACTCCTACGAGCAGTACTTC.

A note on this clone: The junction does not match germline at one end; this may be a read error. The J gene is TRBJ2-7, the V gene TRBV6-6; perhaps D is TRBD1 or TRBD2 (6 bases each). Germline CDR1 reads MNHNY; CDR2 reads SVGAGI (reference sequence). The length of the CDR3 is 11 residues. CDR3 DNA sequence: TGTGCCAGCAGTGAGGGGGACTGGACCAACTTC. Its protein is CASSEGDWTNF.

This chain links TRBV30 with TRBJ2-6; D is undetermined. V lost 2 bases and J lost 1, with 12 bases in between. CDR3 size: 16 residues. Per germline, CDR1 GTSNPN and CDR2 SVGIG (reference sequence). The CDR3 nucleotides are TGTGCCTGGAGTATAATCGGTGTATCTGGGGCCAACGTCCTGACTTTC. Translating it yields CAWSIIGVSGANVLTF.

The V gene is TRBV27, the J gene TRBJ2-1; 7 bases are shared with TRBD2. The length of the CDR3 is 16 residues. Germline CDR1 and CDR2: MNHEY and SMNVEV (reference sequence). J lost 2 bases, V lost 4 bases, and 8 bases had no gene match. The CDR3 here is CASSYRSGITYNEQFF. Here the CDR3 DNA reads TGTGCCAGCAGTTACCGGAGCGGGATTACCTACAATGAGCAGTTCTTC.

The rearrangement uses TRBV10-2 and TRBJ2-3; D ambiguous. This CDR3 has 15 amino acids. V was trimmed by 5 bases and J by 1 base, leaving 13 bases between them. The germline V gene encodes CDR1 WSHSY and CDR2 SAAADI. The CDR3 loop reads CASSLSFTGTDTQYF. For the CDR3, the DNA is TGCGCCAGCAGTCTCAGTTTTACTGGCACAGATACGCAGTATTTT.

The V call is TRBV2, the J call TRBJ1-2, with TRBD1 identical over 7 bases. The CDR3 sequence is 15 residues long. CDR1 is SNHLY, CDR2 FYNNEI, per germline. V trimming: 3 bases; J trimming: 4 bases; junction bases outside the gene matches: 8. This CDR3 is CASSDGAGGGYGYTF. The CDR3 DNA follows: TGTGCCAGCAGTGATGGGGCAGGGGGTGGCTATGGCTACACCTTC.

V and J are TRBV19 and TRBJ1-4; tentative D call: TRBD1 (6 bases). This CDR3 region has 16 residues. In germline, CDR1 is LNHDA, CDR2 SQIVND (reference sequence). V lost 4 bases, J lost 3 bases, and 15 bases lay in between. The CDR3 loop reads CASSSGGRGANEKLFF. In DNA, the CDR3 is TGTGCCAGTAGTAGTGGGGGGCGCGGAGCTAATGAAAAACTGTTTTTT.

The chain joins TRBV6-5 to TRBJ2-1; D possibly corresponds to TRBD2 (6 bases). The CDR3 totals 13 residues. V shed 7 bases and J shed 6 bases, with 13 bases lying between them. The V gene's germline CDR1 is MNHEY and CDR2 SVGAGI. CDR3 DNA: TGTGCCAGCACCTATTTGACTAGCAATGAGCAGTTCTTC. Its translation is CASTYLTSNEQFF.

This rearrangement joins TRBV6-1 to TRBJ1-5, with a weak D call TRBD1 (5 bases). The germline V gene has CDR1 MNHNS and CDR2 SASEGT. This CDR3 region has 14 residues. V was pared by 7 bases and J by 6 bases, with 16 bases between. The CDR3 nucleotides are TGTGCCAGCATTTTTTGGGAGGGGTTTCAGCCCCAGCATTTT. Translation: CASIFWEGFQPQHF.

This chain joins TRBV6-1 and TRBJ2-7; a weak D match, TRBD2 (6 bases). The V end was cut by 0 bases, the J end by 5 bases, with 17 bases between. Per the germline V gene, CDR1 is MNHNS and CDR2 is SASEGT. The CDR3 sequence is 16 residues long. Written as DNA, the CDR3 is TGTGCCAGCAGTGAAGCCGTGCGGGGAGGCGACAACGAGCAGTACTTC. Its protein product is CASSEAVRGGDNEQYF.

Concerning this clone: At the DNA level, this CDR3 is encoded by other sequences in the same sample as well. The chain uses TRBV6-6 and TRBJ1-5, with D unclear. Trimming took 0 bases from V and 4 from J, leaving 4 bases between them. CDR1 is MNHNY, CDR2 SVGAGI, per germline (reference sequence). The CDR3 sequence is 13 residues long. The CDR3 here is CASSYSSNQPQHF. The CDR3 coding sequence is TGTGCCAGCAGTTACTCTTCTAATCAGCCCCAGCATTTT.

This clone was detected only a few times. The chain joins TRBV28 to TRBJ2-1; 7 nucleotides agree with TRBD2. Trimming removed 4 bases from V and 7 bases from J; junction bases left unmatched: 4. Germline V gene data show CDR1 as MDHEN and CDR2 as SYDVKM. This CDR3 is built from 13 residues. The CDR3 bases are TGTGCCAGCAGTTCTCAGCGGGGAAATGAGCAGTTCTTC. Translating gives CASSSQRGNEQFF.

The chain employs TRBV4-2 and TRBJ1-2; the D gene is possibly TRBD1 (6 bases). CDR1 is LGHNA and CDR2 is YNFKEQ in the germline V gene. V dropped 1 base and J dropped 3 bases, with 15 bases sitting between them. The length of the CDR3 is 16 residues. The CDR3 DNA reads TGTGCCAGCAGCCAAGGGACCGGAAGGACAGACTATGGCTACACCTTC. Protein sequence: CASSQGTGRTDYGYTF.